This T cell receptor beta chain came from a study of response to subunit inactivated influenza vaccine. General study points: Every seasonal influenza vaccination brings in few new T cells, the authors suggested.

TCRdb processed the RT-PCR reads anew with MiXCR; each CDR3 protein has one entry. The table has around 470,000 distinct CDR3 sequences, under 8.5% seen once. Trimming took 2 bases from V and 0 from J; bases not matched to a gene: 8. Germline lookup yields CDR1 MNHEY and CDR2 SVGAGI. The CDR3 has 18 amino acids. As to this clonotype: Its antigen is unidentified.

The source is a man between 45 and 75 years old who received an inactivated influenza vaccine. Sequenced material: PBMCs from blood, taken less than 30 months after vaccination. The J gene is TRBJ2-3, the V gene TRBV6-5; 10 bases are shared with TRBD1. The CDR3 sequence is CASSYVGQGGSSTDTQYF. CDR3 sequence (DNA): TGTGCCAGCAGTTACGTTGGACAGGGGGGATCTAGCACAGATACGCAGTATTTT.